This T cell receptor (beta chain) was identified during a study of cytomegalovirus exposure and HLA in healthy donors. Study results and limitations: Whilst most TCR sequences proved rare, a subset of public TCRs occurred across many donors. Being productive about 90% or about 30% of the time was typical of most TCR beta V segments in an earlier analysis.

Nominal health characterized the donors when sampled, though unrecorded immune exposures were likely. Remarks on this clone: The target antigen is unknown.

The PCR made use of 60 Vbeta and 13 Jbeta primers. Only in-frame clones appear in the TCRdb table, and some are missing; sequencing was by immunoSEQ multiplex PCR. The sample includes some 250,000 clones, 82% of them seen just once. Germline V gene lookup returns CDR1 MNHEY and CDR2 SVGAGI. This CDR3 contains 14 residues. V was clipped by 2 bases and J by 2 bases, with 7 bases between them. The chain uses TRBV6-5 and TRBJ1-5; D ambiguous. This receptor was obtained from a woman between 35 and 50 years old in good health and CMV-seropositive. The sequenced material came from PBMCs. CDR3 sequence reads: CASSYGRGNQPQHF. The CDR3 DNA is TGTGCCAGCAGTTACGGGAGAGGCAATCAGCCCCAGCATTTT.